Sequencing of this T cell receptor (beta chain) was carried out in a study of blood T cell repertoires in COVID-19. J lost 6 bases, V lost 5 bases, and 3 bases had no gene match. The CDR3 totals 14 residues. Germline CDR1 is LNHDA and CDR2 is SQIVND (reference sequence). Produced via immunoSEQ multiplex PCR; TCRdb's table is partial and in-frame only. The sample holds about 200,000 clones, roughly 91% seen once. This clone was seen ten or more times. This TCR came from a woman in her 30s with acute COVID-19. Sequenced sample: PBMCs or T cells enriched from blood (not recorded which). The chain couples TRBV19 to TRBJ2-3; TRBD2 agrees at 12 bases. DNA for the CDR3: TGTGCCAGTAGTCCCGGGACTAGCGGGGATACGCAGTATTTT. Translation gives CASSPGTSGDTQYF.